This section outlines one T cell receptor (beta chain) sequence together with its context. The antigen is not known. The data belong to a study of cytomegalovirus exposure and HLA in healthy donors. Study overall: The 110 or so validation repertoires used a platform that matched the one used for the 550 to 800 first-cohort repertoires, as a later analysis reported.

This CDR3 has 14 amino acids. Germline CDR1 is KGHSH and CDR2 is LQKENI. V lost 2 bases and J lost 1; bases outside the gene matches: 1. Regarding the study as a whole: It was confirmed in vitro that a few of the CMV-associated chains were specific for CMV antigens. With high specificity and sensitivity, the classifier reportedly diagnosed cytomegalovirus status.

Sequencing was performed with immunoSEQ multiplex PCR; in TCRdb, only in-frame clones are kept and a portion is missing. In the table there are some 140,000 clones, around four fifths of which are singletons. Sequencing used PBMCs. The rearrangement joins TRBV18 to TRBJ1-1; 7 bases are a match to TRBD1. The receptor was isolated from a woman aged 25 to 39 in good health and CMV-seronegative. The CDR3 protein is CASSPGQANTEAFF. The CDR3 coding sequence is TGTGCCAGCTCACCAGGACAGGCGAACACTGAAGCTTTCTTT.